This TCR beta chain was recovered during a study of metastatic and nonmetastatic thyroid tumors. Study-wide results and caveats: Reported TCR beta diversity, measured in blood and tumor, was significantly higher for malignant thyroid tumors than for benign nodules.

The V end was cut by 1 base, the J end by 4 bases, with 7 bases between. CDR1 LNHDA and CDR2 SQIVND come from the germline V gene (reference sequence). The CDR3 loop spans 13 amino acids. Every patient was untreated before thyroid surgery. In its sample, this clone was seen many times. No antigen is known for it. TCRdb reassembled clones from the PCR reads with MiXCR. The sample consists of 30,000 to 40,000 clones, about 18% of them appearing once. This receptor was identified in a male donor with papillary thyroid cancer or a benign thyroid nodule (not recorded which). Some clones in this sample may be carry-over from other donors' samples. The sample comprised blood. The rearrangement uses TRBV19 and TRBJ1-2; D remains unclear. The CDR3 coding sequence is TGTGCCAGTAGTATAGCACAGCTCTATGGCTACACCTTC. As protein: CASSIAQLYGYTF.